The 20 T cell receptor beta chains presented below share a single source sample, sequenced in a study of beta chain features in type 1 diabetes. No antigen has been assigned to these receptors. The sequenced template was cDNA made from the entire isolated RNA. TCRdb's copy holds only in-frame clones and misses some; the assay was immunoSEQ multiplex PCR. The sample holds fewer than 300,000 clones, around 20% seen once. General study findings and limits: Researchers report that Type 1 diabetes patients had moderately but significantly shorter TCRB CDR3s across all four CD4+ subsets.

Input material: naive CD4+ T cells from blood. Every receptor here comes from a woman aged 40 to 50 with type 1 diabetes.

This clone was counted only a few times. Other DNA sequences within the sample encode an identical CDR3. The chain employs TRBV4-3 and TRBJ2-7; 7 nucleotides align to TRBD1. The CDR3 runs to 13 residues. Germline V gene lookup returns CDR1 LGHNA and CDR2 YSLEER. The ends lost 4 bases at V and 2 bases at J; junction bases unmatched: 2. For the CDR3, the DNA is TGCGCCAGCAGCCGCGACAGGGCCTACGAGCAGTACTTC. Residues: CASSRDRAYEQYF.

This clone came up a few times. The genes are TRBV4-3 and TRBJ2-6, with 8 positions matching TRBD1. The CDR3 totals 18 residues. The V gene end was trimmed by 5 bases and the J gene end by 0 bases; junction bases not matched to a gene: 9. Germline assignment: CDR1 LGHNA and CDR2 YSLEER. DNA of the CDR3: TGCGCCAGCAGCAAGTTGGGACAGGAGAGCTCTGGGGCCAACGTCCTGACTTTC. It translates to CASSKLGQESSGANVLTF.

The table lists this clone with a few counts. This chain joins TRBV4-2 and TRBJ2-1, with 11 bases matching TRBD2. The CDR3 totals 17 residues. The junction had 4 bases not matched to a gene; V was cut back by 2 bases and J by 1 base. CDR1 LGHNA and CDR2 YNFKEQ come from the germline V gene. The CDR3 sequence is CASSQRLAGPSYNEQFF. As DNA, the CDR3 is TGTGCCAGCAGCCAACGACTAGCGGGGCCATCCTACAATGAGCAGTTCTTC.

This clone was picked up a small number of times. This chain joins TRBV18 and TRBJ2-7, with a tentative D call TRBD1 (6 bases). This CDR3 has 14 residues. Trimming pared 4 bases from V and 0 bases from J, leaving 10 bases between. In germline, CDR1 is KGHSH, CDR2 LQKENI. CDR3 protein: CASSLDSFSYEQYF. The CDR3 nucleotides read TGTGCCAGCTCACTGGACAGTTTCTCCTACGAGCAGTACTTC.

The chain joins TRBV28 to TRBJ2-7; D call uncertain. V was cut by 7 bases and J by 0 bases, with 10 bases left in between. Germline V gene sequence: CDR1 MDHEN, CDR2 SYDVKM. The CDR3 has 13 amino acids. Here the CDR3 DNA reads TGTGCCAGCACATGGAGAAGCTCCTACGAGCAGTACTTC. Encoded protein: CASTWRSSYEQYF.

This clone was detected only a few times. The chain is built from TRBV2 and TRBJ1-1; 11 bases fit TRBD1. The CDR3 consists of 15 residues. V dropped 6 bases and J dropped 4; count of bases not matched to a gene: 7. Germline V gene sequence: CDR1 SNHLY, CDR2 FYNNEI. This chain's CDR3 is CASRRTGGSSTEAFF. The CDR3 DNA reads TGTGCCAGCAGACGGACAGGGGGCTCGAGCACTGAAGCTTTCTTT.

The rearrangement links TRBV18 to TRBJ2-7; 10 bases match TRBD1. CDR3 length: 15 amino acids. CDR1 is KGHSH, CDR2 LQKENI, per germline. V was pared by 3 bases and J by 5 bases, with 7 bases of the junction left unmatched. The CDR3 is CASSPDSTGGHEQYF. CDR3 sequence (DNA): TGTGCCAGCTCACCGGACTCGACAGGGGGCCACGAGCAGTACTTC.

The chain is built from TRBV4-3 and TRBJ2-5; TRBD2 matches 10 bases. The junction had 10 bases not matched to a gene; V was cut back by 2 bases and J by 4 bases. Germline lookup yields CDR1 LGHNA and CDR2 YSLEER. This CDR3 is 17 amino acids long. CDR3 protein: CASSQHTGTSVPETQYF. As DNA, the CDR3 is TGCGCCAGCAGCCAACACACCGGGACTAGCGTCCCAGAGACCCAGTACTTC.

V is TRBV18 and J is TRBJ2-1; 12 nucleotides agree with TRBD2. V trimming: 0 bases; J trimming: 7 bases; junction bases outside the gene matches: 7. The CDR3 totals 17 residues. Per germline, CDR1 KGHSH and CDR2 LQKENI. The CDR3 is CASSPPNLAGGLNEQFF. DNA for the CDR3: TGTGCCAGCTCACCACCCAATCTAGCGGGGGGGTTGAATGAGCAGTTCTTC.

The chain combines TRBV4-2 with TRBJ2-3; perhaps TRBD1 as D (5 bases). Germline V gene data show CDR1 as LGHNA and CDR2 as YNFKEQ. The CDR3 consists of 15 residues. V was cut by 0 bases and J by 1 base, with 8 bases left in between. The CDR3 loop reads CASSQEGQGTDTQYF. Written as DNA, the CDR3 is TGTGCCAGCAGCCAAGAGGGGCAGGGCACAGATACGCAGTATTTT.

The V gene is TRBV28, the J gene TRBJ2-5; TRBD2 aligns across 15 bases. The germline V gene has CDR1 MDHEN and CDR2 SYDVKM. The CDR3 has 15 residues. The V and J ends lost 6 bases and 5 bases, in that order; junction bases with no gene match: 4. CDR3 amino acids: CASSTGTSGRETQYF. For the CDR3, the DNA is TGTGCCAGCAGCACTGGGACTAGCGGGAGGGAGACCCAGTACTTC.

The chain links TRBV28 to TRBJ1-5, with 11 bases fitting TRBD1. Germline V gives CDR1 MDHEN, CDR2 SYDVKM. After removal of 5 bases from V and 5 bases from J, the junction contained 2 bases not matched to a gene. The CDR3 length is 14 residues. CDR3 sequence reads: CASSTGQGDQPQHF. The CDR3 nucleotides read TGTGCCAGCAGTACGGGACAGGGGGATCAGCCCCAGCATTTT.

A few counts support this clone. The sample has other DNA sequences that encode this CDR3 too. This sequence joins TRBV9 and TRBJ2-3; 9 bases align to TRBD2. J was trimmed by 4 bases and V by 0 bases; bases with no gene match: 3. The CDR3 is 15 amino acids. Germline values: CDR1 SGDLS, CDR2 YYNGEE. The CDR3 region is CASSVASGVADTQYF. For the CDR3, the DNA is TGTGCCAGCAGCGTAGCTAGCGGGGTCGCAGATACGCAGTATTTT.

This clone was recorded a few times. The chain couples TRBV5-1 to TRBJ1-2; D is ambiguous. V was shortened by 4 bases and J by 1 base, with 11 bases between the two germline ends. The CDR3 contains 14 residues. Germline CDR1 is SGHRS and CDR2 is YFSETQ. CDR3 nucleotides: TGCGCCAGCAGCCCGACTGCCGATAACTATGGCTACACCTTC. This translates into CASSPTADNYGYTF.

The CDR3 nucleotides are TGTGCCAGCAGCACAGGGTTCGGGGGGGGAGGCTACACCTTC. Protein sequence: CASSTGFGGGGYTF. This rearrangement joins TRBV28 to TRBJ1-2, with a weak D call TRBD1 (6 bases). The CDR3 extends over 14 amino acids. V was cut by 6 bases and J by 8 bases, with 19 bases left in between. Per the germline V gene, CDR1 is MDHEN and CDR2 is SYDVKM.

The chain recombines TRBV7-9 with TRBJ2-4; D may be TRBD2 (5 bases). The length of the CDR3 is 14 residues. Deletions cut 7 bases from V and 1 base from J, with 11 bases between. Per the germline V gene, CDR1 is SEHNR and CDR2 is FQNEAQ (reference sequence). The CDR3: CASTSEAAKNIQYF. CDR3 bases: TGTGCCAGCACCTCGGAGGCGGCCAAAAACATTCAGTACTTC.

The genes are TRBV5-4 and TRBJ2-2; D perhaps matches TRBD1 (6 bases). CDR1 is SGHNT, CDR2 YYREEE, per germline (reference sequence). V lost 3 bases and J 1 base, leaving 10 bases between the germline ends. The CDR3 sequence is 15 residues long. The CDR3 DNA is TGTGCCAGCAGCTCAGGGGTCGGGAACACCGGGGAGCTGTTTTTT. It codes for CASSSGVGNTGELFF.

V is TRBV7-2 and J is TRBJ2-1, with a weak D call TRBD2 (5 bases). The CDR3 covers 15 residues. Trimming took off 1 base at V and 0 bases at J, with 7 bases between the two ends. CDR1 is SGHTA, CDR2 FQGNSA, per germline. CDR3 coding DNA: TGTGCCAGCAGCTTAGAGAGCGGCTCCTACAATGAGCAGTTCTTC. It codes for CASSLESGSYNEQFF.

The table lists this clone with a few counts. The V and J genes are TRBV18 and TRBJ1-1; 11 nucleotides align to TRBD1. Germline values: CDR1 KGHSH, CDR2 LQKENI. There are 16 residues in the CDR3. Trimming took 3 bases from V and 3 from J; bases not matched to a gene: 6. CDR3 nucleotides: TGTGCCAGCTCACCGGACAGGGGGCGAGGGGACACTGAAGCTTTCTTT. Encoded protein: CASSPDRGRGDTEAFF.

The rearrangement links TRBV5-1 to TRBJ2-1; the D is unclear. Trimming cost V 0 bases and J 7 bases, with 5 bases left between them. The V gene's germline CDR1 is SGHRS and CDR2 YFSETQ. This CDR3 spans 12 amino acids. The CDR3, as DNA: TGCGCCAGCAGCTTGGCGCGGAATGAGCAGTTCTTC. It specifies CASSLARNEQFF.